This record covers a single T cell receptor (beta chain). The target antigen is unknown. Per germline, CDR1 LGHNT and CDR2 FRNRAP. Trimming left V 0 bases short and J 1 base short, with 6 bases between. The CDR3 is made up of 15 amino acids. Before sequencing took place, the ViraFEST assay used viral peptide pools to expand antigen-specific CD4+ T cells. Scientists isolated CD4+ T cells after a roughly ten-day culture period ended. A PCR test confirmed that the person had SARS-CoV-2 infection between March and December 2020. The data derive from a study of vaccination effects on CD4 cells after COVID-19. TCRdb keeps only in-frame clones here, not all; method: immunoSEQ multiplex PCR. This table holds about 45,000 clones, around 79% found once.

The sequenced sample was CD4+ T cells from PBMCs cultured with a peptide pool, obtained before COVID-19 vaccination. This receptor was obtained from a human donor who had a prior SARS-CoV-2 infection. This sequence joins TRBV12-5 and TRBJ2-2; D is unresolved. The CDR3 sequence is CASGLVYENTGELFF. DNA for the CDR3: TGTGCTAGTGGTTTGGTATACGAGAACACCGGGGAGCTGTTTTTT.